This T cell receptor (beta chain) originates from a study of blood T cell repertoires in COVID-19. About the study: Samples representing acute and convalescent COVID-19 were sourced from the United States, Italy and Spain. The analysed material was cDNA or gDNA that came from T cells, B-cell-depleted T cells, or PBMCs.

This CDR3 comprises 15 residues. The V and J ends lost 2 bases and 3 bases, in that order; junction bases with no gene match: 4. As processed by the authors: Amplification from reference gene primers served as the basis for estimated nucleated cell counts. TCRdb's table, derived via immunoSEQ multiplex PCR, lists solely in-frame clones and lacks some. The V and J calls and clone size are taken from that table; D and trimming were inferred from the DNA. The sample consists of a few hundred thousand clones, almost 85% of them appearing once. Sequenced input: peripheral blood. The TCR originated in a human donor in a cohort sampled during active COVID-19. This chain uses TRBV5-3 with TRBJ1-4, with TRBD1 matching 7 bases. TRBV5-3 is noted as an ORF with a role that remains uncertain. The CDR3 sequence is CARSFKQGSNEKLFF. The CDR3 coding sequence is TGTGCCAGAAGCTTTAAACAGGGGTCTAATGAAAAACTGTTTTTT.